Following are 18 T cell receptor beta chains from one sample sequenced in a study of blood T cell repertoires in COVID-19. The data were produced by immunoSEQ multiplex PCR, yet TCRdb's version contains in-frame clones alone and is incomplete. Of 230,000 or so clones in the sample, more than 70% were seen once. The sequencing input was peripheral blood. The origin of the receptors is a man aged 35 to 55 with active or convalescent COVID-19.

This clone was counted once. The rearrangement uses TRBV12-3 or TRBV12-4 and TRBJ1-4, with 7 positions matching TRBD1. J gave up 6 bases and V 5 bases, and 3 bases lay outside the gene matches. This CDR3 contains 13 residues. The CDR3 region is CASSLGTDEKLFF. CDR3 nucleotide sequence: TGTGCCAGCAGTCTGGGGACAGATGAAAAACTGTTTTTT.

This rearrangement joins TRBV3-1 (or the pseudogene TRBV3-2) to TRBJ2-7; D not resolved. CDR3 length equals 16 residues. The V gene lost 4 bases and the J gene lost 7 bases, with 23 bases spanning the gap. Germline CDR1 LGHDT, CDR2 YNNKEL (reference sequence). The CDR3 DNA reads TGTGCCAGCAGCCCCCAACCCCAAGCCCTTCCGATAGAGCAGTACTTC. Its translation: CASSPQPQALPIEQYF.

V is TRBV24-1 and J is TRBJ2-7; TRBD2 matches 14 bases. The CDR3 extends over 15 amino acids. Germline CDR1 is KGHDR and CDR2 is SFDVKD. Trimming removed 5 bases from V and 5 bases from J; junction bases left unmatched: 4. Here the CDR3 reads CATSAGLAGVDEQYF. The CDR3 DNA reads TGTGCCACCAGTGCGGGACTAGCGGGAGTGGACGAGCAGTACTTC.

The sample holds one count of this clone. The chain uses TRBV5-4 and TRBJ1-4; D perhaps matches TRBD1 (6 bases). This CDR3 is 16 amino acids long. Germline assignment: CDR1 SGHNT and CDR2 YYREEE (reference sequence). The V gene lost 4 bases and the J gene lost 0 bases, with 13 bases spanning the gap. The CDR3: CASSADRKSTNEKLFF. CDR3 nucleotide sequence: TGTGCCAGCAGCGCCGACAGGAAGTCAACTAATGAAAAACTGTTTTTT.

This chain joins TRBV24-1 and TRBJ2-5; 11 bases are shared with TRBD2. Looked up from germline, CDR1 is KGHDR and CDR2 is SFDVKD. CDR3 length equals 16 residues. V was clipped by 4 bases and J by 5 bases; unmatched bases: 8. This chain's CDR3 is CATSDPTSGSSETQYF. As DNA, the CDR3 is TGTGCCACCAGTGACCCTACTAGCGGGAGTTCCGAGACCCAGTACTTC.

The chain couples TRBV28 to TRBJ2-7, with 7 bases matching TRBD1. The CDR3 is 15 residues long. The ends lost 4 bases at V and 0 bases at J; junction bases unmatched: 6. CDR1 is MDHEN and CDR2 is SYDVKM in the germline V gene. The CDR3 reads CASSSGGMISYEQYF. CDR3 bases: TGTGCCAGCAGTTCAGGGGGTATGATCTCCTACGAGCAGTACTTC.

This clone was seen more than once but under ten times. In nucleotides, the CDR3 is TGTGCCAGCAGTTTAGACCGGCCGGGGACCGGGGAGCTGTTTTTT. This codes for CASSLDRPGTGELFF. The chain employs TRBV28 and TRBJ2-2; D may be TRBD2 (5 bases). The CDR3 loop spans 15 amino acids. Germline lookup yields CDR1 MDHEN and CDR2 SYDVKM. With 2 bases removed from V and 5 bases from J, the gap between germline ends came to 12 bases.

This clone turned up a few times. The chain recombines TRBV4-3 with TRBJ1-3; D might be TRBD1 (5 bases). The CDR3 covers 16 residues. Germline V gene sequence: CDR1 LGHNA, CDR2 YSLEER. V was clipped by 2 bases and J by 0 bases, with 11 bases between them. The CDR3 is CASSQNRQSSGNTIYF. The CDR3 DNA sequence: TGCGCCAGCAGCCAAAATCGACAGAGCTCTGGAAACACCATATATTTT.

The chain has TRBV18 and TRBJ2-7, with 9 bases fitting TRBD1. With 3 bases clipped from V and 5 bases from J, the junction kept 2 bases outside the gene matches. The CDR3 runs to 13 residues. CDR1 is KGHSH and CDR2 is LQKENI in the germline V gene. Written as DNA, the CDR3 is TGTGCCAGCTCACCGGACAGGGGCCACGAGCAGTACTTC. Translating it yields CASSPDRGHEQYF.

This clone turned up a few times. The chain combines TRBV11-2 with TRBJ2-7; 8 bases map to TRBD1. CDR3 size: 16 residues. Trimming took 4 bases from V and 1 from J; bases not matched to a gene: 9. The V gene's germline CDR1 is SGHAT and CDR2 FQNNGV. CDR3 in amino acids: CASSYSLGTGSYEQYF. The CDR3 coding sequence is TGTGCCAGCAGCTACAGCCTGGGGACAGGATCCTACGAGCAGTACTTC.

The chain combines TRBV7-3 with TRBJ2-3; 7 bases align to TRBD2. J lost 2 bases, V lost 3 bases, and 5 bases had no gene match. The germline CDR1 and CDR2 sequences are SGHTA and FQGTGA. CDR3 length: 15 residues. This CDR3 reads CASSLGGGPTDTQYF. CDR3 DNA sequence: TGTGCCAGCAGCTTGGGCGGGGGACCCACAGATACGCAGTATTTT. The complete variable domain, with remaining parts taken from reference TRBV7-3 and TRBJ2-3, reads GAGVSQTPSNKVTEKGKYVELRCDPISGHTALYWYRQSLGQGPEFLIYFQGTGAADDSGLPNDRFFAVRPEGSVSTLKIQRTERGDSAVYLCASSLGGGPTDTQYFGPGTRLTVL.

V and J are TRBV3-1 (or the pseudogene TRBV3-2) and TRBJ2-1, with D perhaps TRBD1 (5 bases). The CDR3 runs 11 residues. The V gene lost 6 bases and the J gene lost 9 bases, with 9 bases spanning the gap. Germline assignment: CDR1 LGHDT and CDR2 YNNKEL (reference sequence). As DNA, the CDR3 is TGTGCCAGCAGACTCCAGGGTGAGCAGTTCTTC. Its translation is CASRLQGEQFF.

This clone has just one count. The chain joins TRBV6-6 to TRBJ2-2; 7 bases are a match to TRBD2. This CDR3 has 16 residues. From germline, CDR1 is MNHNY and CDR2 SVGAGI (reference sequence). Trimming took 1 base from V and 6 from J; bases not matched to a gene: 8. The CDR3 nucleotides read TGTGCCAGCAGTTACTTCGGGACTACCTCTTCCGGGGAGCTGTTTTTT. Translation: CASSYFGTTSSGELFF.

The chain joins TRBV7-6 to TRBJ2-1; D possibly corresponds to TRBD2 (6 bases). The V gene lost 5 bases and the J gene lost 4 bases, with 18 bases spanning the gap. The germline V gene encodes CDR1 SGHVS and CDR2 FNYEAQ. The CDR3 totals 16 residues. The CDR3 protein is CASSLGRIRGYNEQFF. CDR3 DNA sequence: TGTGCCAGCAGCCTCGGACGGATCCGGGGGTACAATGAGCAGTTCTTC. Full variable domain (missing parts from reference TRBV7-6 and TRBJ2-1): GAGVSQSPRYKVTKRGQDVALRCDPISGHVSLYWYRQALGQGPEFLTYFNYEAQQDKSGLPNDRFSAERPEGSISTLTIQRTEQRDSAMYRCASSLGRIRGYNEQFFGPGTRLTVL.

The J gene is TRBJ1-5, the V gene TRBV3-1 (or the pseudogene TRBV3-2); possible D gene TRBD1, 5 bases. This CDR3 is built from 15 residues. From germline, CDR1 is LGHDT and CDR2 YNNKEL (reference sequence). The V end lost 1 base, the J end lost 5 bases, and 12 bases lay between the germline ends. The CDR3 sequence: CASSQGRGPDQPQHF. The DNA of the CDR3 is TGTGCCAGCAGCCAAGGGAGGGGCCCTGATCAGCCCCAGCATTTT.

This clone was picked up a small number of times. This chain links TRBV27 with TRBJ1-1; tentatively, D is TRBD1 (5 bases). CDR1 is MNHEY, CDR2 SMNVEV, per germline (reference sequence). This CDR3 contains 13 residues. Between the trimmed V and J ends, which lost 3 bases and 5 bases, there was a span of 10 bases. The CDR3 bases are TGTGCCAGCAGTTTGGCAGGGAGGACTGAAGCTTTCTTT. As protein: CASSLAGRTEAFF.

CDR3 protein: CASRTDRGYEQYF. The CDR3 bases are TGTGCCAGCAGAACTGACAGGGGCTACGAGCAGTACTTC. The chain employs TRBV6-5 and TRBJ2-7, with TRBD1 identical over 8 bases. V lost 6 bases, J lost 3 bases, and 4 bases stayed unmatched. The germline V gene encodes CDR1 MNHEY and CDR2 SVGAGI. The CDR3 runs 13 residues.

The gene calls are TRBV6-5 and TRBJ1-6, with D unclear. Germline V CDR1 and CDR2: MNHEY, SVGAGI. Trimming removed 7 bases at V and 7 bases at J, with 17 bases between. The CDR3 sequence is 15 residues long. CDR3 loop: CASTPSWELNSPLHF. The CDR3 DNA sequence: TGTGCCAGCACCCCTAGCTGGGAGTTAAATTCACCCCTCCACTTT.